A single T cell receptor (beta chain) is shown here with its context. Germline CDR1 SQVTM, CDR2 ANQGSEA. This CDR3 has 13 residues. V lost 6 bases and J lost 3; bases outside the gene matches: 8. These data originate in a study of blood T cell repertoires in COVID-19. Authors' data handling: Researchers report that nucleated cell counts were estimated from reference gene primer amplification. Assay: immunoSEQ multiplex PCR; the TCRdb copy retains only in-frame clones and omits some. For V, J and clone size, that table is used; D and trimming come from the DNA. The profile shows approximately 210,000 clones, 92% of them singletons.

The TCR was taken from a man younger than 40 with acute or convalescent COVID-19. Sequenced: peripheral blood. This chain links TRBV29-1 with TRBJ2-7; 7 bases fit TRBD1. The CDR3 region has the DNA TGCAGCGTCCAACAGGGGATCAACTACGAGCAGTACTTC. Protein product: CSVQQGINYEQYF.